This T cell receptor (beta chain) was sequenced in a study of blood T cells in healthy people across ages. Primed by a sample-barcoded 5' primer and a J-beta primer mix, a second PCR proceeded for 7 to 11 cycles. A single record per CDR3 protein comes from TCRdb applying MiXCR to the 5' RACE reads. The data hold 800,000 or so distinct CDR3 sequences, with around 62% observed a single time. Germline V gives CDR1 SGDLS, CDR2 YYNGEE. The CDR3 contains 13 residues. Trimming pared 6 bases from V and 8 bases from J, leaving 15 bases between. The rearrangement uses TRBV9 and TRBJ2-1; D may match TRBD1 or TRBD2 (7 bases each). The sequenced material came from blood. The TCR was taken from a man aged 25 to 40 in good health. CDR3 loop: CASKGGGGDEQFF. The CDR3 DNA reads as TGTGCCAGCAAAGGGGGCGGGGGCGATGAGCAGTTCTTC.